These 8 T cell receptor beta chains were all obtained from the same sample, sequenced in a study of vaccination effects on CD4 cells after COVID-19. Data came from immunoSEQ multiplex PCR; TCRdb stores just in-frame clones and leaves some out. The sample carries around 32,000 clones, 72% recorded once. In the ViraFEST assay, antigen-specific CD4+ clonotypes were identified by expansion after peptide-pool stimulation. A 10-day culture period preceded the isolation of CD4+ T cells. Vaccination of participants consisted of two doses of either the BNT162b2 or mRNA-1273 vaccine. No antigen is known for these receptors. The sample in question was CD4+ T cells from PBMCs cultured with HCoV-229E spike peptides, obtained after COVID-19 vaccination. All receptors derive from a human donor who received a COVID-19 vaccine.

This clone was counted a few times. The chain couples TRBV5-1 to TRBJ2-5, with no clear D. The CDR3 is 16 residues long. Deletions cut 0 bases from V and 4 bases from J, with 16 bases between. The V gene's germline CDR1 is SGHRS and CDR2 YFSETQ. CDR3: CASSLGGSRLVETQYF. As DNA, the CDR3 is TGCGCCAGCAGCTTGGGAGGCAGCCGGTTGGTAGAGACCCAGTACTTC.

J is TRBJ2-5 and V is TRBV25-1, with no clear D. V lost 4 bases and J 1 base, leaving 13 bases between the germline ends. The germline V gene encodes CDR1 MGHDK and CDR2 SYGVNS. The CDR3 has 15 residues. CDR3 protein: CASSGGRGGQETQYF. CDR3 DNA: TGTGCCAGCAGTGGAGGTAGAGGTGGCCAAGAGACCCAGTACTTC.

This clone has just a few counts. V gene TRBV10-1 combines with J gene TRBJ1-2, with 8 positions matching TRBD1. The germline V gene has CDR1 WNHNN and CDR2 SYGVQD (reference sequence). V dropped 0 bases and J dropped 8; count of bases not matched to a gene: 5. The CDR3 is made up of 14 amino acids. This CDR3 reads CASSESDRAWGYTF. The CDR3 coding sequence is TGCGCCAGCAGTGAGTCGGACAGGGCGTGGGGCTACACCTTC.

The rearrangement joins TRBV9 to TRBJ2-3; TRBD2 matches at 9 bases. J lost 5 bases, V lost 0 bases, and 4 bases had no gene match. The germline gives CDR1 SGDLS, CDR2 YYNGEE. This CDR3 is built from 15 residues. CDR3 residues: CASSVEAGGRDTQYF. In DNA, the CDR3 is TGTGCCAGCAGCGTAGAAGCGGGGGGTAGAGATACGCAGTATTTT.

CDR3 sequence: CASSVRGTENEKLFF. The DNA of the CDR3 is TGTGCCAGCAGCGTAAGGGGGACGGAGAATGAAAAACTGTTTTTT. The rearrangement joins TRBV9 to TRBJ1-4; D perhaps matches TRBD1 (6 bases). Germline V gene sequence: CDR1 SGDLS, CDR2 YYNGEE. The CDR3 sequence is 15 residues long. The V end was cut by 1 base, the J end by 5 bases, with 12 bases between.

The rearrangement links TRBV6-5 to TRBJ2-7; 9 bases align to TRBD1. With 2 bases clipped from V and 3 bases from J, the junction kept 5 bases outside the gene matches. The germline V gene has CDR1 MNHEY and CDR2 SVGAGI. The CDR3 consists of 15 residues. The chain's CDR3 is CASSYADRGGYEQYF. CDR3 coding DNA: TGTGCCAGCAGTTACGCTGACAGGGGGGGCTACGAGCAGTACTTC.

This clone was counted only a few times. At one boundary the junction diverges from the germline segment, which might be a read error. The J gene is TRBJ2-1, the V gene TRBV3-1 (or the pseudogene TRBV3-2); TRBD2 agrees at 8 bases. The CDR3 runs to 15 residues. Germline V gene sequence: CDR1 LGHDT, CDR2 YNNKEL (reference sequence). CDR3 in amino acids: CASSPPSGPYYEQFF. The CDR3 region has the DNA TGTGCCAGCAGCCCCCCTAGCGGGCCCTACTATGAGCAGTTCTTC.

V usage is TRBV5-5 and J usage is TRBJ2-5; the match to TRBD1 covers 8 bases. CDR3 length: 17 residues. The ends lost 5 bases at V and 4 bases at J; junction bases unmatched: 16. Germline V CDR1 and CDR2: SGHKS, YYEKEE (reference sequence). The CDR3 DNA reads TGTGCCAGCAGACCCAAAGGTCTTGACAGGGGCAGAGAGACCCAGTACTTC. It codes for CASRPKGLDRGRETQYF.